The rows below give T cell receptor beta chains drawn from one sample of a study of blood T cell repertoires in COVID-19. Produced via immunoSEQ multiplex PCR; TCRdb's table is partial and in-frame only. The table has 150,000 to 200,000 clones, about 87% seen once. Input material: peripheral blood. The origin of the receptors is a man aged 55 to 70 with acute or convalescent COVID-19. Each CDR3 is given with its conserved first and last residue. The D gene is left open where the match is weak. Some rows have no size entry. The others give once, few or many, or a class for an expanded clone.

>TRBV11-2|TRBJ2-5|TRBD1|NA
TGTGCCAGCAGGATAACCGGGACCGGGACAGGGGCTCAAGAGACCCAGTACTTC
CASRITGTGTGAQETQYF
>TRBV21-1|TRBJ2-4|NA|NA
TGTGCCAGCAGCAAAGCGCCGCATCTGAGGGCAGCCAAAAACATTCAGTACTTC
CASSKAPHLRAAKNIQYF
>TRBV27|TRBJ2-5|TRBD1|NA
TGTGCCAGCAGTCCCTTGGACAGGGTCCAAGAGACCCAGTACTTC
CASSPLDRVQETQYF
>TRBV2|TRBJ1-2|NA|NA
TGTGCCAGCAGTGAATTCGGGGTTGCTAACTATGGCTACACCTTC
CASSEFGVANYGYTF
>TRBV12-3/TRBV12-4|TRBJ1-1|NA|once
TGTGCCAGCAGTTTGGGGGGGGCTGCTGAAGCTTTCTTT
CASSLGGAAEAFF
>TRBV24-1|TRBJ2-2|TRBD1|NA
TGTGCCACCAGGCCGGGACAGGGGTCCACCGGGGAGCTGTTTTTT
CATRPGQGSTGELFF
>TRBV11-3|TRBJ2-1|TRBD2|NA
TGTGCCAGCAGCTTAGTGACTAGCGGGAGCGAAGAGCAGTTCTTC
CASSLVTSGSEEQFF
>TRBV18|TRBJ1-3|NA|few
TGTGCCAGCACGGGTTCCTCTGGAAACACCATATATTTT
CASTGSSGNTIYF
>TRBV7-2|TRBJ1-5|NA|NA
TGTGCCAGCAGCTCTGCAGGGATTAGCAATCAGCCCCAGCATTTT
CASSSAGISNQPQHF
>TRBV25-1|TRBJ1-4|NA|NA
TGTGCCAGCAGTAGGGGGAGTACGGTTGAAAAACTGTTTTTT
CASSRGSTVEKLFF
>TRBV11-2|TRBJ1-6|TRBD1|NA
TGTGCCAGCAGCTTTGGGGGACAGGGGGCTTCACCCCTCCACTTT
CASSFGGQGASPLHF
>TRBV27|TRBJ2-7|TRBD1|NA
TGTGCCAGCAGAGTCGGGACAGGGCCCTACGAGCAGTACTTC
CASRVGTGPYEQYF
>TRBV3-1/TRBV3-2|TRBJ1-2|TRBD1|NA
TGTGCCAGCAGCCGTGAGGACAGGGTCTATCGGGACTATGGCTACACCTTC
CASSREDRVYRDYGYTF
>TRBV9|TRBJ2-4|TRBD2|NA
TGTGCCAGCAGCGCGAGGGGCGGGACTAGCGGAAATATTCAGTACTTC
CASSARGGTSGNIQYF
>TRBV5-1|TRBJ2-3|NA|NA
TGCGCCAGCAGCTTTGGGTTGGAGGTTTACACAGATACGCAGTATTTT
CASSFGLEVYTDTQYF
>TRBV19|TRBJ1-6|NA|NA
TGTGCCAGTAGTGGTGCAGGGGATTCACCCCTCCACTTT
CASSGAGDSPLHF
>TRBV14|TRBJ2-3|NA|once
TGTGCCAGCAGCCAACGGACTGGATTGGGAGATACGCAGTATTTT
CASSQRTGLGDTQYF
>TRBV5-1|TRBJ1-1|TRBD1|NA
TGCGCCAGCAGCCTTGGACAGGGGATTGATAGTGAAGCTTTCTTT
CASSLGQGIDSEAFF
>TRBV3-1/TRBV3-2|TRBJ1-5|NA|NA
TGTGCCAGCAGCCCCTCCTCCGGTAATCAGCCCCAGCATTTT
CASSPSSGNQPQHF
>TRBV19|TRBJ1-1|TRBD1|NA
TGTGCCAGTCGAGACAGGGGGCATGATGAAGCTTTCTTT
CASRDRGHDEAFF
>TRBV19|TRBJ1-5|NA|NA
TGTGCCAGTAGTATAAATTCGGCAGGGAATCAGCCCCAGCATTTT
CASSINSAGNQPQHF
>TRBV9|TRBJ2-1|TRBD1|NA
TGTGCCAGCAGCCCCGGACAGGGGGAGGGTGAGCAGTTCTTC
CASSPGQGEGEQFF
>TRBV27|TRBJ1-1|NA|NA
TGTGCCAGCAGTGGCCTCGTTCGCACTGAAGCTTTCTTT
CASSGLVRTEAFF
>TRBV27|TRBJ1-2|TRBD1|NA
TGTGCCAGCAGTCAACGTAGACAGGGATATTTTCCTAAAAATGGCTACACCTTC
CASSQRRQGYFPKNGYTF
>TRBV6-1|TRBJ1-2|NA|once
TGTGCCAGCAGTGAAACCCAGGGCAGTGTTGGCTACACCTTC
CASSETQGSVGYTF
>TRBV13|TRBJ1-1|TRBD1|NA
TGTGCCAGCAGCGGCCGGACAGGGAGAACTGAAGCTTTCTTT
CASSGRTGRTEAFF
>TRBV19|TRBJ2-1|TRBD2|NA
TGTGCCAGTAGCCCTAGCGGGGGCACCTACAATGAGCAGTTCTTC
CASSPSGGTYNEQFF
>TRBV5-6|TRBJ1-2|TRBD1|NA
TGTGCCAGCAGCTTGGACAGGGGGCTTGGCTACACCTTC
CASSLDRGLGYTF
>TRBV10-3|TRBJ1-5|NA|NA
TGTGCCATCAGTGAAGGGGGTAGTGGTCAGCCCCAGCATTTT
CAISEGGSGQPQHF
>TRBV11-2|TRBJ1-1|NA|NA
TGTGCCAGCAGCTTGAATCGGGGGGGCGGTGAAGCTTTCTTT
CASSLNRGGGEAFF
>TRBV18|TRBJ2-3|TRBD1|NA
TGTGCCAGCTCACCACGACAGGGGGGCACAGATACGCAGTATTTT
CASSPRQGGTDTQYF